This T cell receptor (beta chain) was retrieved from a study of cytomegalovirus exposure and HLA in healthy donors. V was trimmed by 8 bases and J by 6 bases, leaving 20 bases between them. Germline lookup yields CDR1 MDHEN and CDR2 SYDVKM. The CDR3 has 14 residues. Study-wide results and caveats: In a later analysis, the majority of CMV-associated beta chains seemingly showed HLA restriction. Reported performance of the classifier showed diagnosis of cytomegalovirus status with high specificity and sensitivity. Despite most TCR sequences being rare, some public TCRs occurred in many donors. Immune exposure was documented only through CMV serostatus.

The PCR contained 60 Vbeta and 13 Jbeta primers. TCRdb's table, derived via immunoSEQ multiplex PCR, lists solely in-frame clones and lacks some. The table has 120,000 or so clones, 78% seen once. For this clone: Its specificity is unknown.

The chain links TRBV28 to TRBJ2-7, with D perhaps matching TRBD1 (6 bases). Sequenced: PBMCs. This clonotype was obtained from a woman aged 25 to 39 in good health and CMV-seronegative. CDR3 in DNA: TGTGCCAGCGGGGGCCGGGCCCCGACATCCGAGCAGTACTTC. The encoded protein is CASGGRAPTSEQYF.